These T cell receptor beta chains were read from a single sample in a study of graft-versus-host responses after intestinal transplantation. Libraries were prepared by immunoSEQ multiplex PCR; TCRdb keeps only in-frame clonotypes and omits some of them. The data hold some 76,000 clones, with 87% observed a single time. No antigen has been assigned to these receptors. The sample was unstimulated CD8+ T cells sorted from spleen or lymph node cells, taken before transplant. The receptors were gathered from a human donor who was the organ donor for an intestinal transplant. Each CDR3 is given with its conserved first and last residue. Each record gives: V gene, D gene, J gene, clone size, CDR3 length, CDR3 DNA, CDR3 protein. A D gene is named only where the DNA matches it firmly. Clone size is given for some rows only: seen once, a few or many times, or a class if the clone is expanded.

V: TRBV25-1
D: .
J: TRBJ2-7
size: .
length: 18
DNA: TGTGCCAGCAGTGAATACTTTCCCGGGGACGGGCCATCCTACGAGCAGTACTTC
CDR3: CASSEYFPGDGPSYEQYF

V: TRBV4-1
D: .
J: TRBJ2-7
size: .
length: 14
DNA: TGCGCCAGCAGCCCCAAGTCTTCCTCCTACGAGCAGTACTTC
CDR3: CASSPKSSSYEQYF

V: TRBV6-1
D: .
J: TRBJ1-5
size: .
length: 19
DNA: TGTGCCAGCAGTGAAATCGCGGGACAAGTATACCCTAGCAATCAGCCCCAGCATTTT
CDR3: CASSEIAGQVYPSNQPQHF

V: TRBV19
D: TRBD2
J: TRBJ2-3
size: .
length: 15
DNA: TGTGCCAGTAGTCCCACTAGCGGGTCGGCAGATACGCAGTATTTT
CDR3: CASSPTSGSADTQYF

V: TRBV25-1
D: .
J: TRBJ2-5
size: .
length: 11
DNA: TGTGCCAGCAGCGCTAAGGAGACCCAGTACTTC
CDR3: CASSAKETQYF

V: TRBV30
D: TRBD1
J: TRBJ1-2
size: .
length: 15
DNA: TGTGCCTGGAGCCTTATACAGGGGATTATTGGTGGCTACACCTTC
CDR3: CAWSLIQGIIGGYTF

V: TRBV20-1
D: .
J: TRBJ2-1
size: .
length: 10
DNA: TGCAGTGCCGAGAGCAATGAGCAGTTCTTC
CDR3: CSAESNEQFF

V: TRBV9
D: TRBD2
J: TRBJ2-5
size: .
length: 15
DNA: TGTGCCAGCAGCCCCGACGGGGGGGCCAAAGAGACCCAGTACTTC
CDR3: CASSPDGGAKETQYF

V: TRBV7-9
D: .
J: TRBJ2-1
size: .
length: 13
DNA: TGTGCCAGCAGTCCCCCCGGAGGGAATGAGCAGTTCTTC
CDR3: CASSPPGGNEQFF

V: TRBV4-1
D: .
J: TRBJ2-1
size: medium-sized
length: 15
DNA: TGCGCCAGCAGCCAAGATTTTGACGGGTACAATGAGCAGTTCTTC
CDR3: CASSQDFDGYNEQFF

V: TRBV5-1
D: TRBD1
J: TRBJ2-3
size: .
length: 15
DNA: TGCGCCAGCAGCACCGGGACAGGTAGCACAGATACGCAGTATTTT
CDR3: CASSTGTGSTDTQYF

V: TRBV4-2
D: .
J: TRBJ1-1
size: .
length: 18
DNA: TGTGCCAGCAGCCAAGCTTGGGGGGTAGGGACTGGGGACACTGAAGCTTTCTTT
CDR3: CASSQAWGVGTGDTEAFF

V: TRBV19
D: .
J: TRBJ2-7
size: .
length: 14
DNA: TGTGCCAGTAGTATATTCTCAGGGGCCGACGAGCAGTACTTC
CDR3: CASSIFSGADEQYF

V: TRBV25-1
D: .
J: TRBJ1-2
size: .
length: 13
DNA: TGTGCCAGCAGTGAAGGGCAGGGGTTGGGCTACACCTTC
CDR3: CASSEGQGLGYTF

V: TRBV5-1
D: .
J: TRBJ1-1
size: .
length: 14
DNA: TGCGCCAGCAGCCAACCGGGACAGAACACTGAAGCTTTCTTT
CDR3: CASSQPGQNTEAFF

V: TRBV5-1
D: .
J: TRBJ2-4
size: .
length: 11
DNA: TGCGCCAGCAGCTCGGGGAACATTCAGTACTTC
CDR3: CASSSGNIQYF

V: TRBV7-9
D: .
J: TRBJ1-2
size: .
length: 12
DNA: TGTGCCAGCAGCTTATCTGAGAATGGCTACACCTTC
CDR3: CASSLSENGYTF

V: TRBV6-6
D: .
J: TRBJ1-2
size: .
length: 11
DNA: TGTGCCAGCTGGGAGGTGGATGGCTACACCTTC
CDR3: CASWEVDGYTF

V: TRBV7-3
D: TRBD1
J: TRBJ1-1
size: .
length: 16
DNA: TGTGCCAGCACCGAAGTAGACAGGGTTGTGAACACTGAAGCTTTCTTT
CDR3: CASTEVDRVVNTEAFF

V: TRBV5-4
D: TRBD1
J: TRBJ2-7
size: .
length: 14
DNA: TGTGCCAGCAGCTGGGGGACAGGGGCCTACGAGCAGTACTTC
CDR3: CASSWGTGAYEQYF

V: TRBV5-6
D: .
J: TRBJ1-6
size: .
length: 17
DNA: TGTGCCAGCAGCTTGGGACGTGGGAGCTCCTATAATTCACCCCTCCACTTT
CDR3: CASSLGRGSSYNSPLHF

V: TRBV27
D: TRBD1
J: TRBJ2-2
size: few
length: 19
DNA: TGTGCCAGCATCCCAGGGACAGGTCCGGAGGTGGGATTTGGCGTGGAGCTGTTTTTT
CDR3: CASIPGTGPEVGFGVELFF

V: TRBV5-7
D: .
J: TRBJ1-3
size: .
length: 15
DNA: TGTGCCAGCAGCCGACTGGACGGCTCTGGAAACACCATATATTTT
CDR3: CASSRLDGSGNTIYF

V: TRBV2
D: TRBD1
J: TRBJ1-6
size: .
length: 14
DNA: TGTGCCAGCAGAGAGGGACAGGTCACCGGGGCCCTCCACTTT
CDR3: CASREGQVTGALHF

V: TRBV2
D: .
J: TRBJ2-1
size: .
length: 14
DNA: TGTGCCAGCAGTCTAGACAGAACCTACAATGAGCAGTTCTTC
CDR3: CASSLDRTYNEQFF

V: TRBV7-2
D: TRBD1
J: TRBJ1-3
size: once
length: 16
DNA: TGTGCCAGCAGCTTAGGATGGGGGACAGGGAGAAACACCATATATTTT
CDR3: CASSLGWGTGRNTIYF

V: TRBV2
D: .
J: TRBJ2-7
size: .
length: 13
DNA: TGTGCCAGCATCGTCGGGACAATGTACGAGCAGTACTTC
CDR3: CASIVGTMYEQYF

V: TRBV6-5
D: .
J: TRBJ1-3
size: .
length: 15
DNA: TGTGCCAGCAGCCCGGAGGGGGGCTCAGGAAACACCATATATTTT
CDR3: CASSPEGGSGNTIYF

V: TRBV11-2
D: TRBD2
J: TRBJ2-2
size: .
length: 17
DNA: TGTGCCAGCAGCTACCAGCCTAGCGGGGACTACACCGGGGAGCTGTTTTTT
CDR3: CASSYQPSGDYTGELFF

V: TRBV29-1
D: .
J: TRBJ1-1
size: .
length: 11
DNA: TGCAGCGTCCCTCAGGGAACTGAAGCTTTCTTT
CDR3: CSVPQGTEAFF

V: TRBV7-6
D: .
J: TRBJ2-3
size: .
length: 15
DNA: TGTGCCAGCAGCTCCGGACACTTGAGCACAGATACGCAGTATTTT
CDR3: CASSSGHLSTDTQYF

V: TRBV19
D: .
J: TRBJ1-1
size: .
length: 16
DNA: TGTGCCAGTAGTAACAGGGAGGTTCTGATGAACACTGAAGCTTTCTTT
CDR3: CASSNREVLMNTEAFF

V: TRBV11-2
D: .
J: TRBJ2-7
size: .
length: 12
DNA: TGTGCCAGCACCCTCGGCGGGTCCGAGCAGTACTTC
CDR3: CASTLGGSEQYF

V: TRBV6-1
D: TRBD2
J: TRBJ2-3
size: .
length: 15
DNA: TGTGCCAGCAGTGCACTAGCGGGGCAGGAAGATACGCAGTATTTT
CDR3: CASSALAGQEDTQYF

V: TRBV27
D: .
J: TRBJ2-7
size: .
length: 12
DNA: TGTGACTCGAGGGGACGGGGCTACGAGCAGTACTTC
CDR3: CDSRGRGYEQYF

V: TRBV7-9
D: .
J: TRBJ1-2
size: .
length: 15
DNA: TGTGCCAGCAGCTCCAGCGGAGGGGCCGACTGGGGCTACACCTTC
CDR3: CASSSSGGADWGYTF

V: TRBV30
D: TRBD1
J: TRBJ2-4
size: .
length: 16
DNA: TGTGCCTGGACCCCGGGACAGGTGATAGCCAAAAACATTCAGTACTTC
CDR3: CAWTPGQVIAKNIQYF

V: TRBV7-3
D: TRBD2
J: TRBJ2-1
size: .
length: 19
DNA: TGTGCCAGCAGCGTACATTCCCTAGGCGGGGGGGAATCCCGAGGTGAGCAGTTCTTC
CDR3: CASSVHSLGGGESRGEQFF

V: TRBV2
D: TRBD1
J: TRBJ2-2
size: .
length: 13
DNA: TGTGCCAGCAGAGACAGGGGCACCGGGGAGCTGTTTTTT
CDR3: CASRDRGTGELFF

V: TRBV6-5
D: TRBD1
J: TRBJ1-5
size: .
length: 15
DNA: TGTGCCAGCAGACCGGGACAGGGGGACGGTCGGCCCCAGCATTTT
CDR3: CASRPGQGDGRPQHF

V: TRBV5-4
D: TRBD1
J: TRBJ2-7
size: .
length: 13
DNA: TGTGCCAGCAGCTCGGGGACAGCCTACGAGCAGTACTTC
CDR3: CASSSGTAYEQYF

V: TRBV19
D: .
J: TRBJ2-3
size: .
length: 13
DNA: TGTGCCAGTAGTACTGGGGGCATAGATACGCAGTATTTT
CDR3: CASSTGGIDTQYF

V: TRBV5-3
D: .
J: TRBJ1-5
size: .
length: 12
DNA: TGTGCCAGAAGCTTTACATCGAAGCCCCAGCATTTT
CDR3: CARSFTSKPQHF

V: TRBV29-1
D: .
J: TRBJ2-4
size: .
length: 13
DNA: TGCAGCGTTGTGAAGGCTCTTACAAACATTCAGTACTTC
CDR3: CSVVKALTNIQYF